The sequence of this T cell receptor (beta chain) was determined in a study of blood T cells in healthy people across ages. For the second PCR, which ran for roughly 6 to 11 cycles, a sample-barcoded 5' primer and a J-beta primer mix were used. TCRdb reprocessed the 5' RACE reads with MiXCR, giving one entry per CDR3 protein. The table includes around 1,700,000 distinct CDR3 sequences, about 28% detected once. Regarding the study as a whole: Diversity figures based on one million T cells were deemed too low. Higher diversity and more naive CD4+ cells were features of long-lived donors, compared to aged donors.

Notes on this clonotype: The antigen is unknown.

Those donating, healthy Caucasian individuals from Russia, were aged about 6 to 95. The germline V and J ends were trimmed by 1 base and 4 bases, with 19 bases remaining between them. The CDR3 contains 17 residues. Germline V CDR1 and CDR2: LGHDT, YNNKEL (reference sequence). This receptor was obtained from a woman in her twenties or thirties in good health. The sample was blood. The chain carries TRBV3-1 and TRBJ1-2; TRBD1 might be the D (5 bases). CDR3 region: CASSQVRSGLSSYGYTF. CDR3 coding DNA: TGTGCCAGCAGCCAAGTCCGGTCGGGACTTTCGTCCTATGGCTACACCTTC.